Presented here are 20 T cell receptor beta chains from one specimen sequenced in a study of cytotoxic CD8 clonotypes in ibrutinib-treated CLL. Sequenced by immunoSEQ multiplex PCR; TCRdb stores in-frame clones only, minus some. Of approximately 70,000 clones listed, approximately 80% are singletons. The sample in question was PBMCs, obtained at disease progression, from a patient treated with ibrutinib. The source of these receptors is a human donor with chronic lymphocytic leukemia.

The chain carries TRBV5-1 and TRBJ2-2; TRBD2 matches at 8 bases. The CDR3 consists of 16 residues. V lost 0 bases and J lost 6; bases outside the gene matches: 7. Germline loops: CDR1 SGHRS, CDR2 YFSETQ. CDR3 protein: CASSLEAGREAGELFF. Here the CDR3 DNA reads TGCGCCAGCAGCTTGGAGGCAGGGCGGGAGGCCGGGGAGCTGTTTTTT. Drawing the rest from reference TRBV5-1 and TRBJ2-2, the complete variable domain is KAGVTQTPRYLIKTRGQQVTLSCSPISGHRSVSWYQQTPGQGLQFLFEYFSETQRNKGNFPGRFSGRQFSNSRSEMNVSTLELGDSALYLCASSLEAGREAGELFFGEGSRLTVL.

V and J are TRBV6-5 and TRBJ2-3, with D possibly matching TRBD2 (6 bases). Germline V gives CDR1 MNHEY, CDR2 SVGAGI. The CDR3 has 14 residues. With 2 bases removed from V and 5 bases from J, the gap between germline ends came to 11 bases. CDR3 region: CASSYDGGGDTQYF. The CDR3 bases are TGTGCCAGCAGTTACGACGGGGGAGGAGATACGCAGTATTTT.

The chain has TRBV5-1 and TRBJ2-5; tentatively, D is TRBD2 (6 bases). Germline V gene data show CDR1 as SGHRS and CDR2 as YFSETQ. The ends were cut back, 4 bases at V and 4 bases at J, with 11 bases in the middle. The CDR3 spans 13 residues. CDR3 in amino acids: CASSPEGPETQYF. The CDR3 coding sequence is TGCGCCAGCAGCCCGGAGGGCCCAGAGACCCAGTACTTC.

The chain uses TRBV5-4 and TRBJ2-2; 10 nucleotides align to TRBD1. Germline lookup yields CDR1 SGHNT and CDR2 YYREEE (reference sequence). The J segment lost 5 bases and the V segment lost 1 base, leaving 8 bases of the junction unmatched. This CDR3 is built from 17 residues. CDR3 sequence reads: CASSLIDRGLITGELFF. DNA of the CDR3: TGTGCCAGCAGCTTGATCGACAGGGGGCTTATTACCGGGGAGCTGTTTTTT.

J is TRBJ1-2 and V is TRBV19, with 8 bases lining up with TRBD1. Germline CDR1 and CDR2: LNHDA and SQIVND (reference sequence). The CDR3 is 16 amino acids. Trimming took 5 bases from V and 2 from J; bases not matched to a gene: 10. CDR3 region: CASSPPRGRRNYGYTF. CDR3 DNA: TGTGCCAGTAGTCCCCCCAGGGGGCGGCGGAACTATGGCTACACCTTC.

J is TRBJ2-3 and V is TRBV30; 11 bases agree with TRBD2. V was pared by 4 bases and J by 1 base, with 7 bases of the junction left unmatched. The CDR3 loop spans 16 amino acids. Germline CDR1 is GTSNPN and CDR2 is SVGIG (reference sequence). The CDR3 sequence is CAWTAGTSGGTDTQYF. The CDR3 region has the DNA TGTGCCTGGACAGCCGGGACTAGCGGTGGCACAGATACGCAGTATTTT.

This chain connects TRBV4-1 to TRBJ2-1; D is uncertain. The CDR3 loop spans 14 amino acids. With 0 bases removed from V and 8 bases from J, the gap between germline ends came to 11 bases. Germline V lookup: CDR1 MGHRA, CDR2 YSYEKL. For the CDR3, the DNA is TGCGCCAGCAGCCAAGATCAAATCAGGCATGAGCAGTTCTTC. It specifies CASSQDQIRHEQFF.

This clone was recorded once. This chain uses TRBV6-6 with TRBJ2-7; 8 positions match TRBD2. This CDR3 contains 15 residues. CDR1 is MNHNY, CDR2 SVGAGI, per germline (reference sequence). The V gene end was trimmed by 6 bases and the J gene end by 0 bases; junction bases not matched to a gene: 7. CDR3 region: CASRRTSSSSYEQYF. The CDR3 DNA reads TGTGCCAGCAGGAGGACTAGCTCGAGCTCCTACGAGCAGTACTTC.

This chain joins TRBV2 and TRBJ2-3, with 7 bases fitting TRBD2. CDR3 length: 13 amino acids. The V and J ends lost 4 bases and 4 bases, in that order; junction bases with no gene match: 2. The germline gives CDR1 SNHLY, CDR2 FYNNEI. In nucleotides, the CDR3 is TGTGCCAGCAGTGTGACTAGCCCAGATACGCAGTATTTT. Translation: CASSVTSPDTQYF.

The chain joins TRBV2 to TRBJ2-1; D is unclear. The V gene lost 8 bases and the J gene lost 7 bases, with 9 bases spanning the gap. Germline CDR1 reads SNHLY; CDR2 reads FYNNEI. The CDR3 runs 11 residues. The CDR3 loop is CASWWLNEQFF. The CDR3 nucleotides are TGTGCCAGCTGGTGGTTAAATGAGCAGTTCTTC.

The chain couples TRBV10-3 to TRBJ2-5; tentative D call: TRBD2 (7 bases). The ends were cut back, 3 bases at V and 7 bases at J, with 18 bases in the middle. Per the germline V gene, CDR1 is ENHRY and CDR2 is SYGVKD. The CDR3 sequence is 15 residues long. CDR3 sequence reads: CAISEPGGPKGTQYF. Here the CDR3 DNA reads TGTGCCATCAGTGAACCCGGGGGGCCCAAAGGGACCCAGTACTTC.

CDR3 region: CASSLVDTGELFF. CDR3 nucleotides: TGTGCCAGCAGCTTGGTAGACACCGGGGAGCTGTTTTTT. V is TRBV7-9 and J is TRBJ2-2; no firm D call. Per germline, CDR1 SEHNR and CDR2 FQNEAQ (reference sequence). The CDR3 covers 13 residues. Trimming took off 3 bases at V and 3 bases at J, with 5 bases between the two ends.

The V and J genes are TRBV7-6 and TRBJ2-2; D remains ambiguous. CDR3 length equals 12 residues. The germline V and J ends were trimmed by 5 bases and 6 bases, with 7 bases remaining between them. Germline V gene sequence: CDR1 SGHVS, CDR2 FNYEAQ. DNA of the CDR3: TGTGCCAGCAGCAATGAAGCCGGGGAGCTGTTTTTT. Translated: CASSNEAGELFF.

This chain links TRBV2 with TRBJ1-2, with TRBD1 as a possible D gene (6 bases). The germline gives CDR1 SNHLY, CDR2 FYNNEI. Trimming took 2 bases from V and 4 from J, leaving 14 bases between them. The CDR3 is 15 residues long. This chain's CDR3 is CASSEQGLIGYGYTF. DNA of the CDR3: TGTGCCAGCAGTGAACAGGGGCTAATTGGCTATGGCTACACCTTC.

The chain employs TRBV5-1 and TRBJ1-2, with 7 positions matching TRBD1. Germline CDR1 is SGHRS and CDR2 is YFSETQ. The V segment lost 0 bases and the J segment 7 bases; nucleotides outside the gene matches: 9. The CDR3 length is 15 residues. CDR3 amino acids: CASSLGMEGAPGYTF. In DNA form, the CDR3 reads TGCGCCAGCAGCTTGGGGATGGAGGGGGCGCCTGGCTACACCTTC.

The chain links TRBV9 to TRBJ2-7; 11 nucleotides line up with TRBD1. Germline V CDR1 and CDR2: SGDLS, YYNGEE. The CDR3 has 14 residues. V shed 3 bases, J shed 7 bases, and the junction held 6 bases outside the gene matches. The CDR3 loop reads CASSAGQGAGEQYF. Written as DNA, the CDR3 is TGTGCCAGCAGCGCCGGACAGGGGGCCGGTGAGCAGTACTTC.

The rearrangement uses TRBV2 and TRBJ1-3; 10 positions agree with TRBD1. From germline, CDR1 is SNHLY and CDR2 FYNNEI. Losses at the gene ends were 7 bases for V and 15 bases for J; bases not matched to a gene: 6. CDR3 length: 11 amino acids. This CDR3 reads CASTRTGGKYF. The CDR3 DNA reads TGTGCCAGCACCAGGACAGGGGGAAAATATTTT.

Only a few counts were recorded for this clone. The V and J genes are TRBV5-4 and TRBJ2-7; no firm D call. Germline V CDR1 and CDR2: SGHNT, YYREEE (reference sequence). The V and J ends lost 4 bases and 0 bases respectively, with 5 bases between them. This CDR3 contains 12 residues. This chain's CDR3 is CASSPSSYEQYF. The CDR3 region has the DNA TGTGCCAGCAGCCCCAGCTCCTACGAGCAGTACTTC.

The chain employs TRBV5-1 and TRBJ1-2, with a weak D call TRBD1 (6 bases). This CDR3 region has 14 residues. CDR1 and CDR2 (germline): SGHRS, YFSETQ. Trimming took 2 bases from V and 2 from J, leaving 10 bases between them. The chain's CDR3 is CASSFTGSNYGYTF. Written as DNA, the CDR3 is TGCGCCAGCAGCTTCACAGGGTCCAACTATGGCTACACCTTC.

CDR3 protein: CASSPSLGGRPTNYGYTF. The CDR3, as DNA: TGTGCCAGCTCACCGTCACTCGGGGGGCGTCCCACTAACTATGGCTACACCTTC. This chain connects TRBV18 to TRBJ1-2, with D tentatively TRBD1 (6 bases). This CDR3 contains 18 residues. V was pared by 3 bases and J by 0 bases, with 20 bases between. Germline lookup yields CDR1 KGHSH and CDR2 LQKENI.